This TCR beta chain came from a study of PD-L1 blockade in urothelial cancer. Looking at the study overall: Median blood clonality was roughly 0.074, with tens of thousands of unique TCRs. Study-level findings and limits: Patients with below-median pretreatment blood clonality survived longer.

Per patient, between 1 and 8 samples were collected at pretreatment and on-treatment time points. CDR3 length: 14 residues. The V and J ends lost 6 bases and 8 bases, in that order; junction bases with no gene match: 9. Germline values: CDR1 SNHLY, CDR2 FYNNEI. Comment on this clone: The antigen remains unidentified.

Libraries were prepared by immunoSEQ multiplex PCR; TCRdb keeps only in-frame clonotypes and omits some of them. The top ten clones hold roughly 4% of a sample with 60,000 or so clones, over 70% of them seen once. The chain is built from TRBV2 and TRBJ1-2; 10 nucleotides align to TRBD1. Sequences were derived from PBMCs, sampled around atezolizumab (anti-PD-L1) treatment. The clonotype originates from a man aged 70-80 years with urothelial cancer. The CDR3 region is CASSPDRGRGGYTF. The CDR3 nucleotides are TGTGCCAGCAGCCCCGACAGGGGGCGAGGGGGCTACACCTTC.